These 30 T cell receptor beta chains share one sample of origin, sequenced in a study of blood T cells in healthy people across ages. Using a J-beta primer mix together with a sample-barcoded 5' primer, a second PCR was run for roughly 6 to 12 cycles. Using its own MiXCR run on the 5' RACE reads, TCRdb lists one record per CDR3 protein. The data hold about 1.4 million distinct CDR3 sequences, with approximately 60% observed a single time. Material for sequencing was blood. The receptors come from a man aged 18 to 29 in good health.

V gene TRBV12-3 or TRBV12-4 combines with J gene TRBJ1-1; D perhaps matches TRBD1 (5 bases). The CDR3 spans 15 residues. Trimming left V 5 bases short and J 3 bases short, with 16 bases between. The CDR3 DNA reads TGTGCCAGCAGTCCAGGCGGGACGGACTACACTGAAGCTTTCTTT. Translated: CASSPGGTDYTEAFF.

This clonotype has more than one count but fewer than ten. CDR3 in DNA: TGCAGCGTTGAAGAGGGTCAGAACACCGGGGAGCTGTTTTTT. It is translated as CSVEEGQNTGELFF. V is TRBV29-1 and J is TRBJ2-2; D is unresolved. The CDR3 totals 14 residues. Germline V gene data show CDR1 as SQVTM and CDR2 as ANQGSEA. Trimming shortened V by 0 bases and J by 1 base, and 6 bases separated the two germline ends.

CDR3 protein: CASSGAGPGFYEQYF. The DNA for the CDR3 is TGTGCCAGCAGTGGGGCGGGTCCCGGATTCTACGAGCAGTACTTC. This rearrangement joins TRBV28 to TRBJ2-7; D may be TRBD1 or TRBD2 (5 bases each). Germline V gene lookup returns CDR1 MDHEN and CDR2 SYDVKM. Trimming took off 5 bases at V and 3 bases at J, with 17 bases between the two ends. The CDR3 contains 15 residues. Together with reference TRBV28 and TRBJ2-7, the CDR3 gives the full variable domain: DVKVTQSSRYLVKRTGEKVFLECVQDMDHENMFWYRQDPGLGLRLIYFSYDVKMKEKGDIPEGYSVSREKKERFSLILESASTNQTSMYLCASSGAGPGFYEQYFGPGTRLTVT.

This chain joins TRBV12-3 or TRBV12-4 and TRBJ1-5; D remains unclear. Trimming shortened V by 5 bases and J by 2 bases, and 10 bases separated the two germline ends. The CDR3 totals 14 residues. The CDR3 is CASSGSFGNQPQHF. For the CDR3, the DNA is TGTGCCAGCAGTGGTTCCTTCGGCAATCAGCCCCAGCATTTT.

The genes are TRBV4-1 and TRBJ1-2, with D possibly matching TRBD1 (5 bases). V lost 0 bases to trimming and J lost 6 bases, with 17 bases between them. Germline values: CDR1 MGHRA, CDR2 YSYEKL. There are 16 residues in the CDR3. CDR3 nucleotide sequence: TGCGCCAGCAGCCAAGATCAGGGATGGAGGTTCCATGGCTACACCTTC. Translation: CASSQDQGWRFHGYTF.

This sequence joins TRBV20-1 and TRBJ1-2; 10 bases map to TRBD1. This CDR3 is 13 amino acids long. Germline CDR1 reads DFQATT; CDR2 reads SNEGSKA (reference sequence). Unmatched junction bases numbered 8, after V lost 5 bases and J lost 8 bases. The CDR3 region is CSASGQGGHGYTF. The DNA for the CDR3 is TGCAGTGCTTCAGGACAGGGGGGCCACGGCTACACCTTC.

Concerning this clonotype: Mismatch with germline at one junction end may stem from a read error. The rearrangement links TRBV7-7 to TRBJ2-2; D is possibly TRBD2 (5 bases). CDR1 SSHAT and CDR2 FNYEAQ come from the germline V gene (reference sequence). The CDR3 loop spans 15 amino acids. CDR3 amino acids: CASSLAPDNTGELFF. CDR3 coding DNA: TGTGCTAGCAGCTTAGCGCCAGATAACACCGGGGAGCTGTTTTTT.

The chain joins TRBV5-1 to TRBJ2-2, with TRBD1 matching over 7 bases. The junction had 9 bases not matched to a gene; V was cut back by 10 bases and J by 3 bases. The CDR3 consists of 14 residues. CDR1 and CDR2 from the germline V gene are SGHRS and YFSETQ. CDR3 sequence (DNA): TGCGCCGCCAAGGGGGCGCGGGACACCGGGGAGCTGTTTTTT. The encoded protein is CAAKGARDTGELFF. Variable domain in full (rest from reference TRBV5-1 and TRBJ2-2): KAGVTQTPRYLIKTRGQQVTLSCSPISGHRSVSWYQQTPGQGLQFLFEYFSETQRNKGNFPGRFSGRQFSNSRSEMNVSTLELGDSALYLCAAKGARDTGELFFGEGSRLTVL.

The V gene is TRBV7-2, the J gene TRBJ2-4, with 11 bases aligning to TRBD1. CDR1 SGHTA and CDR2 FQGNSA come from the germline V gene. Trimming took 5 bases from V and 8 from J; bases not matched to a gene: 5. The CDR3 spans 14 residues. Written as DNA, the CDR3 is TGTGCCAGCAGCGCCGGGACAGGGGGGGACATTCAGTACTTC. Translation: CASSAGTGGDIQYF.

Here the CDR3 DNA reads TGTGCCAGCAGTGAATACGGGGTGGGCGGCTACACCTTC. Protein: CASSEYGVGGYTF. V usage is TRBV25-1 and J usage is TRBJ1-2, with D hard to call. V dropped 0 bases and J dropped 8 bases, with 10 bases sitting between them. The CDR3 sequence is 13 residues long. CDR1 and CDR2 (germline): MGHDK, SYGVNS.

V gene TRBV29-1 combines with J gene TRBJ2-1; possible D gene TRBD2, 5 bases. The CDR3 covers 15 residues. Germline V gives CDR1 SQVTM, CDR2 ANQGSEA. V lost 8 bases and J lost 0, with 17 bases in between. The CDR3 bases are TGCAGCTCAGAGCGGCCACTCAGCTCCTACAATGAGCAGTTCTTC. Translation: CSSERPLSSYNEQFF.

This chain connects TRBV20-1 to TRBJ2-4; 12 bases are a match to TRBD1. Germline V gene data show CDR1 as DFQATT and CDR2 as SNEGSKA (reference sequence). V lost 8 bases and J lost 1; bases outside the gene matches: 15. The CDR3 is made up of 18 amino acids. CDR3 loop: CSTGGTGGLGSAKNIQYF. DNA of the CDR3: TGCAGTACTGGCGGGACAGGGGGCCTGGGTAGTGCCAAAAACATTCAGTACTTC.

This clonotype was recorded a few times. The chain carries TRBV11-2 and TRBJ2-1; 13 nucleotides agree with TRBD2. The CDR3 is 15 amino acids. V trimming: 2 bases; J trimming: 7 bases; junction bases outside the gene matches: 2. Per germline, CDR1 SGHAT and CDR2 FQNNGV. CDR3 in amino acids: CASSLWTSGGNEQFF. The CDR3 coding sequence is TGTGCCAGCAGCTTATGGACTAGCGGGGGTAATGAGCAGTTCTTC.

This clonotype has just a few counts. The rearrangement joins TRBV4-1 to TRBJ2-7; D is unresolved. The V gene lost 6 bases and the J gene lost 4 bases, with 13 bases spanning the gap. Germline V gene lookup returns CDR1 MGHRA and CDR2 YSYEKL. CDR3 length: 13 amino acids. The CDR3 here is CASSPTSEYEQYF. The CDR3 coding sequence is TGCGCCAGCAGTCCGACTTCAGAATACGAGCAGTACTTC.

This clonotype was detected a few times. The chain combines TRBV29-1 with TRBJ2-4; TRBD1 is a possible D gene (5 bases). The J call may be faulty, since TRBJ2-7 better matches the DNA end. The CDR3 extends over 14 amino acids. The germline V gene has CDR1 SQVTM and CDR2 ANQGSEA. In DNA, the CDR3 is TGCAGCGTTGGGTCGGCCAGGGTCCCCTACGAGCAGTACTTC. This encodes CSVGSARVPYEQYF.

In this sample, this clonotype turned up a few times. The rearrangement uses TRBV20-1 and TRBJ1-5, with TRBD1 as a possible D gene (5 bases). V was shortened by 6 bases and J by 7 bases, with 19 bases between the two germline ends. The germline V gene encodes CDR1 DFQATT and CDR2 SNEGSKA (reference sequence). This CDR3 comprises 14 residues. CDR3 sequence reads: CSAAPGFAPQPQHF. As DNA, the CDR3 is TGCAGTGCCGCGCCAGGGTTCGCCCCCCAGCCCCAGCATTTT.

The gene calls are TRBV19 and TRBJ2-4; 8 bases agree with TRBD2. Near its end, the DNA agrees better with TRBJ2-7, so the J call may be wrong. The CDR3 is made up of 15 amino acids. Germline values: CDR1 LNHDA, CDR2 SQIVND (reference sequence). CDR3 protein: CASSISLAGNYEQYF. DNA of the CDR3: TGTGCCAGTAGTATATCCCTAGCGGGCAACTACGAGCAGTACTTC.

V is TRBV29-1 and J is TRBJ2-5; the D call may be TRBD1 or TRBD2 (6 bases each). The CDR3 contains 13 residues. V gave up 6 bases and J gave up 2 bases, with 13 bases separating them. Germline V gene data show CDR1 as SQVTM and CDR2 as ANQGSEA. CDR3 coding DNA: TGCAGCGTATCGACAGGACTACAAGAGACCCAGTACTTC. Its translation: CSVSTGLQETQYF.

J is TRBJ2-5 and V is TRBV15; 9 bases fit TRBD1. CDR3 length equals 16 residues. In germline, CDR1 is LNHNV, CDR2 YYDKDF (reference sequence). After removal of 5 bases from V and 11 bases from J, the junction contained 18 bases not matched to a gene. DNA of the CDR3: TGTGCCACCAGCGAGGGACCGGGACAGGGTCCCAATGAGCAGTACTTC. This sequence encodes CATSEGPGQGPNEQYF.

The chain uses TRBV20-1 and TRBJ2-3; D remains ambiguous. V was cut by 2 bases and J by 0 bases, with 12 bases left in between. The CDR3 consists of 15 residues. The V gene's germline CDR1 is DFQATT and CDR2 SNEGSKA (reference sequence). The CDR3 DNA sequence: TGCAGTGCTAGAAGCCCGAGCCCTAGCACAGATACGCAGTATTTT. Translation gives CSARSPSPSTDTQYF.

This chain links TRBV6-1 with TRBJ1-5; D call uncertain. Trimming stripped 7 bases from V and 2 bases from J, with 15 bases between. The CDR3 sequence is 15 residues long. Germline V lookup: CDR1 MNHNS, CDR2 SASEGT. CDR3 in DNA: TGTGCCAGCACGGACTGGGGAATTCGCAATCAGCCCCAGCATTTT. It codes for CASTDWGIRNQPQHF.

This clonotype was observed a few times. The rearrangement joins TRBV7-6 to TRBJ1-2; 9 positions agree with TRBD1. The CDR3 length is 13 residues. The germline gives CDR1 SGHVS, CDR2 FNYEAQ. V gave up 5 bases and J gave up 6 bases; unmatched junction bases: 4. The CDR3 here is CASSIGQGNGYTF. The CDR3, as DNA: TGTGCCAGCAGCATAGGACAGGGGAATGGCTACACCTTC.

This CDR3 is CASSLRRSPSGNTIYF. The CDR3 DNA reads as TGTGCCAGCAGTTTAAGAAGATCACCTTCTGGAAACACCATATATTTT. The gene calls are TRBV12-3 or TRBV12-4 and TRBJ1-3; no reliable D call. The CDR3 length is 16 residues. Trimming stripped 2 bases from V and 1 base from J, with 12 bases between.

The V call is TRBV20-1, the J call TRBJ1-2; 7 bases line up with TRBD1. The V gene end was trimmed by 3 bases and the J gene end by 4 bases; junction bases not matched to a gene: 8. The CDR3 sequence is 14 residues long. Per the germline V gene, CDR1 is DFQATT and CDR2 is SNEGSKA (reference sequence). CDR3 DNA sequence: TGCAGTGCTAGGGGGCGACAGGGCGGCTATGGCTACACCTTC. It is translated as CSARGRQGGYGYTF.

This clonotype was picked up a small number of times. The chain couples TRBV27 to TRBJ2-5; 8 bases are shared with TRBD1. The CDR3 runs to 15 residues. Looked up from germline, CDR1 is MNHEY and CDR2 is SMNVEV (reference sequence). The V and J ends lost 6 bases and 4 bases, in that order; junction bases with no gene match: 10. CDR3 in DNA: TGTGCCAGCAGCCACGGGACAGGTGGGGCAGAGACCCAGTACTTC. Translated: CASSHGTGGAETQYF.

This sequence joins TRBV28 and TRBJ2-3, with a tentative D call TRBD2 (7 bases). V dropped 3 bases and J dropped 4 bases, with 14 bases sitting between them. This CDR3 contains 15 residues. From germline, CDR1 is MDHEN and CDR2 SYDVKM. In DNA, the CDR3 is TGTGCCAGCAGTTTCCGCGGGGGCGGGGCAGATACGCAGTATTTT. Amino acids: CASSFRGGGADTQYF.

The chain carries TRBV27 and TRBJ2-7; TRBD1 aligns across 7 bases. Germline V lookup: CDR1 MNHEY, CDR2 SMNVEV (reference sequence). Germline trimming cut 4 bases from V and 0 bases from J; bases unmatched to any gene: 3. The CDR3 runs 14 residues. The CDR3 region has the DNA TGTGCCAGCAGTTGGGACAGAAGCTCCTACGAGCAGTACTTC. Amino acids: CASSWDRSSYEQYF.

This sequence joins TRBV20-1 and TRBJ2-1, with TRBD2 matching over 7 bases. The CDR3 length is 13 residues. Germline V gene lookup returns CDR1 DFQATT and CDR2 SNEGSKA (reference sequence). V gave up 3 bases and J gave up 5 bases; unmatched junction bases: 4. In DNA form, the CDR3 reads TGCAGTGCTAGCAGTGGGGGGGACAATGAGCAGTTCTTC. Amino acids: CSASSGGDNEQFF.

The chain couples TRBV12-3 or TRBV12-4 to TRBJ2-5; weak D call: TRBD1 (6 bases). The better agreement between TRBJ2-7 and the DNA end casts doubt on the J call. The CDR3 is made up of 14 amino acids. For the CDR3, the DNA is TGTGCCAGCAGCACGAGACAGGAGCCGAGCGAGCAGTACTTC. Encoded protein: CASSTRQEPSEQYF.

The genes are TRBV3-1 and TRBJ1-2; D possibly corresponds to TRBD1 (5 bases). CDR1 is LGHDT and CDR2 is YNNKEL in the germline V gene (reference sequence). Trimming removed 11 bases at V and 8 bases at J, with 15 bases between. The CDR3 contains 11 residues. CDR3 region: CASYGARGYTF. The DNA for the CDR3 is TGTGCCTCTTACGGGGCGCGCGGCTACACCTTC.